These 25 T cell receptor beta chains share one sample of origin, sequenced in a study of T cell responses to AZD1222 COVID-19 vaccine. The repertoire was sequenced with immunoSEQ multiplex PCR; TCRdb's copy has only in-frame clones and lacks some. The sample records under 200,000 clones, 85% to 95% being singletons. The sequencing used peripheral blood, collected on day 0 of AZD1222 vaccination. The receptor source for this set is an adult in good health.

CDR3 protein: CASSKEGDRRNYGYTF. The CDR3 DNA sequence: TGTGCCAGCAGCAAAGAGGGGGACAGGCGCAACTATGGCTACACCTTC. The V call is TRBV21-1, the J call TRBJ1-2; the table calls TRBD1, which could not be checked here. TRBV21-1 is an annotated pseudogene. The CDR3 runs to 16 residues.

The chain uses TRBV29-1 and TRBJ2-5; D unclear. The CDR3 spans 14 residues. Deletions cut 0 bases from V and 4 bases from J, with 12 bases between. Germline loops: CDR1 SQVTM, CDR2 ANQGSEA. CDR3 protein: CSVEDLATIETQYF. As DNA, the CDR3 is TGCAGCGTTGAAGATCTTGCTACAATAGAGACCCAGTACTTC.

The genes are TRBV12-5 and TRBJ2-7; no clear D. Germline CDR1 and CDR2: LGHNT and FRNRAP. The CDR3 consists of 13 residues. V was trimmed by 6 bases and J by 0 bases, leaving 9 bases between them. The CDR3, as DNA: TGTGCTAGTGGCCAGGATAGCTCCTACGAGCAGTACTTC. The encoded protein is CASGQDSSYEQYF.

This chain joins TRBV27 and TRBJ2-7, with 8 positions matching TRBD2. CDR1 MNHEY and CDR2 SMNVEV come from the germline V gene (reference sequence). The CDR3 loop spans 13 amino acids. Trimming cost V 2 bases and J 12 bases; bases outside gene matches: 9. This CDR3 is CASSLEGSGSTYF. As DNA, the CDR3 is TGTGCCAGCAGTTTAGAAGGGAGCGGGAGTACGTACTTC.

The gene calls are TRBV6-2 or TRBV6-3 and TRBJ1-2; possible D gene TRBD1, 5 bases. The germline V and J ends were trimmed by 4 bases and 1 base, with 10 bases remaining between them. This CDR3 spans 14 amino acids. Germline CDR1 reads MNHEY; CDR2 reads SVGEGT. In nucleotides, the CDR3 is TGTGCCAGCAGTTCTGCAGGGTTTAACTATGGCTACACCTTC. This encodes CASSSAGFNYGYTF.

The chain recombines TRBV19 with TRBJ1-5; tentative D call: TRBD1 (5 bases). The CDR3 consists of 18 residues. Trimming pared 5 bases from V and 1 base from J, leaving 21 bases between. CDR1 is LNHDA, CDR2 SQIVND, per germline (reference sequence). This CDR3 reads CASSSRGTQFPSNQPQHF. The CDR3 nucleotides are TGTGCCAGTAGTTCCCGGGGGACGCAATTCCCCAGCAATCAGCCCCAGCATTTT.

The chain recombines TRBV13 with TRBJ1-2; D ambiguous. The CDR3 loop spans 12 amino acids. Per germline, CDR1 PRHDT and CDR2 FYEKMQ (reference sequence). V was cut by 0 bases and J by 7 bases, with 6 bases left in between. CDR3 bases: TGTGCCAGCAGCTTAGGGGAGGGTGGCTACACCTTC. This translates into CASSLGEGGYTF.

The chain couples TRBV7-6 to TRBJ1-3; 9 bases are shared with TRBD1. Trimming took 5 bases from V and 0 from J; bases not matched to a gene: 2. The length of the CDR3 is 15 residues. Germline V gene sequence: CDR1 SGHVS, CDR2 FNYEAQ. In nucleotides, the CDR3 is TGTGCCAGCAGCCAGGACAGGGGCTCTGGAAACACCATATATTTT. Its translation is CASSQDRGSGNTIYF.

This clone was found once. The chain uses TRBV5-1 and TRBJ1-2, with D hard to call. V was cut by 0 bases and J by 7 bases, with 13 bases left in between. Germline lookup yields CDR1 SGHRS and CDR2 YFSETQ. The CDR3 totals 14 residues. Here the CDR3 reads CASSLADLLGGYTF. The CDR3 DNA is TGCGCCAGCAGCTTGGCCGACTTACTCGGTGGCTACACCTTC.

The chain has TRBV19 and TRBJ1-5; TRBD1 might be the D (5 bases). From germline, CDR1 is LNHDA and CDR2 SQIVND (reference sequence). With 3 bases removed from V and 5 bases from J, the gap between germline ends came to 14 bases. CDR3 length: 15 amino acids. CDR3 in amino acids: CASSMRRDLYQPQHF. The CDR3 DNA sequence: TGTGCCAGTAGTATGCGAAGGGACCTCTATCAGCCCCAGCATTTT.

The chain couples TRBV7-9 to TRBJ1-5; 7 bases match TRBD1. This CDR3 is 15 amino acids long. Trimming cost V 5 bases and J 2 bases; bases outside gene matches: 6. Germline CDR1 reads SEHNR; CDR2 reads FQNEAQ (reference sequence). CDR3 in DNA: TGTGCCAGCAGCCTACAAGGGGGCGGCAATCAGCCCCAGCATTTT. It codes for CASSLQGGGNQPQHF.

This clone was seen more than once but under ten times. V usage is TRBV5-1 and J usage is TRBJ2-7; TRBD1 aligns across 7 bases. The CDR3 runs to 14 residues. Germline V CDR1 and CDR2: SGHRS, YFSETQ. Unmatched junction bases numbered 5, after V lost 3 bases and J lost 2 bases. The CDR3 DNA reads TGCGCCAGCAGCTCCCGGGACAGAGCCTACGAGCAGTACTTC. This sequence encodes CASSSRDRAYEQYF.

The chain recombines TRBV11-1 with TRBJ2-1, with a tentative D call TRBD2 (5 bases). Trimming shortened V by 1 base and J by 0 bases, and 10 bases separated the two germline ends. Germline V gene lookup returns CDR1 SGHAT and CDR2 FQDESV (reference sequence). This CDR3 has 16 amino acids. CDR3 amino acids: CASSLEGVSSYNEQFF. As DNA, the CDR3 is TGTGCCAGCAGCTTAGAGGGAGTCTCCTCCTACAATGAGCAGTTCTTC.

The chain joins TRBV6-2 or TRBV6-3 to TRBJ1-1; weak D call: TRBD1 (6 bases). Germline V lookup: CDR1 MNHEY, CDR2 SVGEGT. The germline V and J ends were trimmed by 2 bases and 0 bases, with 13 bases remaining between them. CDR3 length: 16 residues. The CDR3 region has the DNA TGTGCCAGCAGTTACGGAACGGGACAACTGAACACTGAAGCTTTCTTT. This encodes CASSYGTGQLNTEAFF.

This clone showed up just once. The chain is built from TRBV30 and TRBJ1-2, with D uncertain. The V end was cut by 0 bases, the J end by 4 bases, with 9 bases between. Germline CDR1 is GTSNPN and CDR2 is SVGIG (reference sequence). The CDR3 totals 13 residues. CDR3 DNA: TGTGCCTGGAGTGTCTTGGCGTCCTATGGCTACACCTTC. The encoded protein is CAWSVLASYGYTF.

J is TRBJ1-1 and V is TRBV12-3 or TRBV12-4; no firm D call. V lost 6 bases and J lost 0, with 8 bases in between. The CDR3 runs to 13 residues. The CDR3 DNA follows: TGTGCCAGCAGCTCGGGAATGAACACTGAAGCTTTCTTT. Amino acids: CASSSGMNTEAFF.

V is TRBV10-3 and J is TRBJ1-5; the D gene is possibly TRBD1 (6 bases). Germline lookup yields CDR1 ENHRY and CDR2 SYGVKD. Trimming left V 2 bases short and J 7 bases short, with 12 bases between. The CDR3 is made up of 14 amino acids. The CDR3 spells CAISEDTGRQPQHF. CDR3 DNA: TGTGCCATCAGTGAGGATACAGGGCGACAGCCCCAGCATTTT.

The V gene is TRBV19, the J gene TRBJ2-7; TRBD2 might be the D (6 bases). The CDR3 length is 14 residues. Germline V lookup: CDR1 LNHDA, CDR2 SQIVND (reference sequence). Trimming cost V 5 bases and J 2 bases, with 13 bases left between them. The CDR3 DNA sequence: TGTGCCAGTAGTTCGGGGGACGGCACCTACGAGCAGTACTTC. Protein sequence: CASSSGDGTYEQYF.

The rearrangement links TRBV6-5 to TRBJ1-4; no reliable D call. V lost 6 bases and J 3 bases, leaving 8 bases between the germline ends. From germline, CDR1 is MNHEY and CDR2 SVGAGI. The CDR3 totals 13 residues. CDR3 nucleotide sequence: TGTGCCAGCAGGCGGGTAGCTAATGAAAAACTGTTTTTT. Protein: CASRRVANEKLFF.

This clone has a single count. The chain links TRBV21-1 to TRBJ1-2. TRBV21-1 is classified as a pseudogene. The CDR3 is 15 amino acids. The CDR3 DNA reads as TGTGCCAGCATCATCCGTCGTGGAACCGTTTATGGCTACACCTTC. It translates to CASIIRRGTVYGYTF.

Written as DNA, the CDR3 is TGTGCCAGCAGCTTAGCGAAGGACGGACAGCAAATTTTTTATGGCTCACCCCTCCACTTT. Translated, it gives CASSLAKDGQQIFYGSPLHF. The V gene is TRBV7-8, the J gene TRBJ1-6; a weak D match, TRBD1 (6 bases). This CDR3 spans 20 amino acids. V was cut by 0 bases and J by 10 bases, with 28 bases left in between. Germline values: CDR1 SGHVS, CDR2 FQNEAQ.

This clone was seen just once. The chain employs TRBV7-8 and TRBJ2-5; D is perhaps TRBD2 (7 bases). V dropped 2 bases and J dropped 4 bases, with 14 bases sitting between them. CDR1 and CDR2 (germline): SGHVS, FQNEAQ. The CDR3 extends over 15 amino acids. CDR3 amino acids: CASSLNAGARETQYF. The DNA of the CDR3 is TGTGCCAGCAGCTTAAACGCGGGGGCACGAGAGACCCAGTACTTC.

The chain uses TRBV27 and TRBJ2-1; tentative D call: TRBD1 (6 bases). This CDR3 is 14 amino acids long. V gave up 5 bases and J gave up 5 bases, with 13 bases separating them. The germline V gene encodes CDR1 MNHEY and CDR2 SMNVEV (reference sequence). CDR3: CASSGGATNNEQFF. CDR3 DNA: TGTGCCAGCAGTGGGGGCGCGACAAACAATGAGCAGTTCTTC.

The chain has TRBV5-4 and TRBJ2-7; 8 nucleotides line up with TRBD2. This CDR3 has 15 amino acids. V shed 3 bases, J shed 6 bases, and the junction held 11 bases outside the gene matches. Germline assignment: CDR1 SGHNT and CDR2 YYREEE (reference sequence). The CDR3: CASSSTGTSSREQYF. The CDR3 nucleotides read TGTGCCAGCAGCTCTACCGGGACTAGTTCTCGCGAGCAGTACTTC.

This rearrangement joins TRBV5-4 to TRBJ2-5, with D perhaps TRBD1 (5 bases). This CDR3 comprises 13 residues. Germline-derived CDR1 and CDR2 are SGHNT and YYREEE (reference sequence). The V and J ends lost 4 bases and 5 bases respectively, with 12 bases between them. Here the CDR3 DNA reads TGTGCCAGCAGCACCGTGACAGTGGAGACCCAGTACTTC. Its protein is CASSTVTVETQYF.